A single sample is the source of the 7 T cell receptor beta chains below, sequenced in a study of cytomegalovirus exposure and HLA in healthy donors. With 60 Vbeta and 13 Jbeta primers, the PCR was carried out. Repertoires were generated with immunoSEQ multiplex PCR, while TCRdb's copy carries only in-frame clones and drops some. The sample records approximately 100,000 clones, just under 75% being singletons. Input material: PBMCs. These receptors were obtained from a human donor in good health.

V gene TRBV7-2 combines with J gene TRBJ1-1, with TRBD1 identical over 8 bases. V shed 1 base, J shed 1 base, and the junction held 2 bases outside the gene matches. Germline CDR1 SGHTA, CDR2 FQGNSA. The CDR3 covers 15 residues. As DNA, the CDR3 is TGTGCCAGCAGCTTAGACAGGGGGACGAACACTGAAGCTTTCTTT. This codes for CASSLDRGTNTEAFF.

V gene TRBV5-1 combines with J gene TRBJ2-5; 8 bases line up with TRBD2. Germline CDR1 and CDR2: SGHRS and YFSETQ. V shed 0 bases, J shed 0 bases, and the junction held 1 base outside the gene matches. This CDR3 contains 15 residues. CDR3 amino acids: CASSLGLANQETQYF. CDR3 coding DNA: TGCGCCAGCAGCTTGGGACTAGCGAACCAAGAGACCCAGTACTTC.

The J gene is TRBJ2-7, the V gene TRBV7-2, with 10 bases fitting TRBD1. The junction had 7 bases not matched to a gene; V was cut back by 4 bases and J by 1 base. The CDR3 runs to 16 residues. In germline, CDR1 is SGHTA, CDR2 FQGNSA. CDR3 residues: CASSWAGTGVSYEQYF. The CDR3 nucleotides are TGTGCCAGCAGCTGGGCCGGGACAGGGGTTTCCTACGAGCAGTACTTC.

The V and J genes are TRBV30 and TRBJ2-7, with D unclear. Germline V gene data show CDR1 as GTSNPN and CDR2 as SVGIG (reference sequence). Between the trimmed V and J ends, which lost 1 base and 9 bases, there was a span of 10 bases. The CDR3 consists of 11 residues. In DNA form, the CDR3 reads TGTGCCTGGAGTGGCAGGCGTGGGCAGTACTTC. Amino acids: CAWSGRRGQYF.

The chain recombines TRBV30 with TRBJ1-5; D uncertain. The CDR3 contains 13 residues. V lost 1 base and J 3 bases, leaving 7 bases between the germline ends. Per the germline V gene, CDR1 is GTSNPN and CDR2 is SVGIG (reference sequence). The CDR3 region has the DNA TGTGCCTGGAGTGACAGAGTCAATCAGCCCCAGCATTTT. It is translated as CAWSDRVNQPQHF.

This clone was observed a few times. Other nucleotide sequences in the sample specify the same CDR3. The chain recombines TRBV30 with TRBJ1-2, with 8 bases lining up with TRBD1. The CDR3 contains 13 residues. V shed 2 bases, J shed 4 bases, and the junction held 3 bases outside the gene matches. Germline values: CDR1 GTSNPN, CDR2 SVGIG (reference sequence). The DNA of the CDR3 is TGTGCCTGGAGTAGGGACAGGCCCTATGGCTACACCTTC. Encoded protein: CAWSRDRPYGYTF.

V is TRBV4-3 and J is TRBJ1-6, with 7 bases aligning to TRBD1. With 1 base clipped from V and 7 bases from J, the junction kept 7 bases outside the gene matches. CDR3 length: 16 amino acids. Germline values: CDR1 LGHNA, CDR2 YSLEER. The CDR3 sequence: CASSQAGTGVNSPLHF. The CDR3 DNA sequence: TGCGCCAGCAGCCAAGCTGGTACAGGGGTGAATTCACCCCTCCACTTT.